Each of the 3 T cell receptor beta chains below was sequenced from the same sample in a study of vaccination and CD4 T cells after COVID-19. Oncomine TCR Beta short-read sequencing was applied to DNA from cultured CD4+ T cells. Each CDR3 protein gets one entry after TCRdb re-called the PCR reads with MiXCR. Of just under 8,500 distinct CDR3 sequences in the sample, 65% were seen once. The treatment is: approximately 9-day PBMC culture with coronavirus spike peptide pools or control peptides (ViraFEST assay). For these receptors, no antigen is known. The specimen was CD4+ T cells from blood, cultured in vitro. The receptors derive from a human donor who had recovered from COVID-19.

This chain links TRBV19 with TRBJ1-5; D ambiguous. The germline V and J ends were trimmed by 1 base and 5 bases, with 15 bases remaining between them. CDR1 LNHDA and CDR2 SQIVND come from the germline V gene (reference sequence). CDR3 length: 16 residues. The CDR3 DNA follows: TGTGCCAGTAGTATAGGAGTCCTTCACCGGGATCAGCCCCAGCATTTT. Protein: CASSIGVLHRDQPQHF. Based on the CDR3 plus reference TRBV19 and TRBJ1-5, the full variable domain is DGGITQSPKYLFRKEGQNVTLSCEQNLNHDAMYWYRQDPGQGLRLIYYSQIVNDFQKGDIAEGYSVSREKKESFPLTVTSAQKNPTAFYLCASSIGVLHRDQPQHFGDGTRLSIL.

This chain connects TRBV19 to TRBJ1-1; D might be TRBD1 (5 bases). Germline CDR1 is LNHDA and CDR2 is SQIVND (reference sequence). Trimming left V 9 bases short and J 2 bases short, with 22 bases between. The CDR3 length is 16 residues. DNA of the CDR3: TGTGCCAGCAACACCGGGACTAGAAGGGGCAACACTGAAGCTTTCTTT. Translating gives CASNTGTRRGNTEAFF.

The chain links TRBV11-2 to TRBJ2-3; D not resolved. The length of the CDR3 is 16 residues. Trimming left V 1 base short and J 6 bases short, with 17 bases between. Germline values: CDR1 SGHAT, CDR2 FQNNGV. The CDR3 DNA sequence: TGTGCCAGCAGCTTAGGGGCGCGACCTGAATCGGATACGCAGTATTTT. It encodes CASSLGARPESDTQYF.